This TCR beta chain is drawn from a study of response to subunit inactivated influenza vaccine. Notes on the study in general: It was the authors' suggestion that each seasonal influenza vaccination recruits few new T cells.

Using its own MiXCR run on the RT-PCR reads, TCRdb lists one record per CDR3 protein. Of approximately 250,000 distinct CDR3 sequences listed, approximately 12% are singletons. This clonotype was observed a handful of times. Its matching antigen is unknown. Sample: non-naive T cells sorted from PBMCs, taken around 15 days before vaccination. This receptor was obtained from a man aged 50-59 years who received an inactivated influenza vaccine.

The CDR3 region has the DNA TGTGCCAGCAGTGAAACAGCCGTGAACACTGAAGCTTTCTTT. It yields the protein CASSETAVNTEAFF. The chain uses TRBV25-1 and TRBJ1-1; D not certain. Trimming left V 2 bases short and J 0 bases short, with 7 bases between. This CDR3 contains 14 residues. Germline CDR1 reads MGHDK; CDR2 reads SYGVNS.